Listed here are 26 T cell receptor beta chains from one sample, sequenced in a study of T cell responses to AZD1222 COVID-19 vaccine. Clones were sequenced by immunoSEQ multiplex PCR, and TCRdb holds only the in-frame ones, with some missing. The sample lists 95,000 to 150,000 clones, 70% to 90% occurring once. Here the sequenced sample was peripheral blood, taken on day 0 of AZD1222 vaccination. These TCRs come from an adult in good health.

The rearrangement joins TRBV11-2 to TRBJ2-1; D might be TRBD1 (6 bases). This CDR3 has 15 amino acids. The ends were cut back, 8 bases at V and 10 bases at J, with 24 bases in the middle. CDR1 is SGHAT, CDR2 FQNNGV, per germline. This chain's CDR3 is CASRRTGTLPGEQFF. DNA of the CDR3: TGTGCCAGCCGAAGGACCGGGACACTCCCAGGGGAGCAGTTCTTC.

This clone came up a few times. The rearrangement joins TRBV28 to TRBJ1-1, with 8 bases fitting TRBD1. The germline CDR1 and CDR2 sequences are MDHEN and SYDVKM. CDR3 length: 14 amino acids. Losses at the gene ends were 8 bases for V and 2 bases for J; bases not matched to a gene: 7. This chain's CDR3 is CASFTDRENTEAFF. The CDR3 DNA reads as TGTGCCAGCTTTACGGACAGGGAAAACACTGAAGCTTTCTTT.

The chain couples TRBV28 to TRBJ2-3; 9 nucleotides match TRBD2. The V gene end was trimmed by 4 bases and the J gene end by 2 bases; junction bases not matched to a gene: 7. This CDR3 is 16 amino acids long. CDR1 is MDHEN, CDR2 SYDVKM, per germline. The CDR3 DNA reads TGTGCCAGCAGTTCCCTGCGGGGGGGAAACACAGATACGCAGTATTTT. Its translation: CASSSLRGGNTDTQYF.

Details on this clone: This specimen includes other DNA sequences encoding the same CDR3. J is TRBJ1-1 and V is TRBV24-1; 9 bases line up with TRBD1. The J segment lost 3 bases and the V segment lost 3 bases, leaving 4 bases of the junction unmatched. CDR1 and CDR2 (germline): KGHDR, SFDVKD. CDR3 size: 15 residues. CDR3 region: CATSDPGQGDTEAFF. The CDR3 nucleotides read TGTGCCACCAGTGATCCGGGACAGGGAGACACTGAAGCTTTCTTT.

The CDR3 DNA reads as TGTGCCAGCTCCCGTGGACAGGGGGCCGGTGACTATGGCTACACCTTC. Translated, it gives CASSRGQGAGDYGYTF. This chain uses TRBV18 with TRBJ1-2; 11 nucleotides align to TRBD1. V was clipped by 6 bases and J by 3 bases; unmatched bases: 9. Germline loops: CDR1 KGHSH, CDR2 LQKENI. CDR3 size: 16 residues.

V gene TRBV9 combines with J gene TRBJ2-5, with D perhaps matching TRBD1 or TRBD2 (5 bases each). The germline V gene has CDR1 SGDLS and CDR2 YYNGEE. Between the trimmed V and J ends, which lost 3 bases and 3 bases, there was a span of 15 bases. The CDR3 has 15 amino acids. The CDR3 coding sequence is TGTGCCAGCAGCGAGGGGAGAACAACTGAAGAGACCCAGTACTTC. Residues: CASSEGRTTEETQYF.

CDR3 sequence: CASSLRSRGAFF. The CDR3 DNA sequence: TGTGCCAGCAGTTTACGCTCCAGGGGAGCTTTCTTT. The chain links TRBV12-3 or TRBV12-4 to TRBJ1-1, with D possibly being TRBD1 (6 bases). V was cut by 2 bases and J by 10 bases, with 11 bases left in between. The CDR3 extends over 12 amino acids.

The chain joins TRBV6-2 or TRBV6-3 to TRBJ1-1; possibly TRBD1 for D (5 bases). Germline CDR1 reads MNHEY; CDR2 reads SVGEGT. V was clipped by 5 bases and J by 7 bases, with 8 bases between them. This CDR3 has 11 residues. The CDR3, as DNA: TGTGCCAGCAGTCGACAGCTTGAAGCTTTCTTT. The encoded protein is CASSRQLEAFF.

The rearrangement uses TRBV7-8 and TRBJ1-3, with a weak D call TRBD1 (5 bases). The CDR3 spans 16 residues. Germline loops: CDR1 SGHVS, CDR2 FQNEAQ. The V end was cut by 2 bases, the J end by 4 bases, with 15 bases between. DNA of the CDR3: TGTGCCAGCAGCTTATCTGGGACGGCGGGAGGAAACACCATATATTTT. It translates to CASSLSGTAGGNTIYF.

The CDR3 is CASSPTGARDTQYF. CDR3 DNA sequence: TGTGCCAGCTCCCCCACAGGGGCTAGGGATACGCAGTATTTT. This chain connects TRBV18 to TRBJ2-3, with 7 bases lining up with TRBD1. CDR1 and CDR2 (germline): KGHSH, LQKENI. V lost 6 bases and J lost 6; bases outside the gene matches: 9. This CDR3 is built from 14 residues.

The CDR3 here is CASSLWIDRVAAFF. CDR3 nucleotides: TGTGCCAGCAGTTTATGGATAGACAGGGTTGCGGCTTTCTTT. This chain joins TRBV28 and TRBJ1-1, with 7 bases matching TRBD1. With V trimmed by 0 bases and J by 11 bases, 9 bases remained unmatched. The CDR3 spans 14 residues. The germline V gene encodes CDR1 MDHEN and CDR2 SYDVKM.

This clone was seen only once. The chain has TRBV29-1 and TRBJ1-5, with a tentative D call TRBD1 (5 bases). CDR3 length: 13 amino acids. The germline gives CDR1 SQVTM, CDR2 ANQGSEA. With 4 bases removed from V and 7 bases from J, the gap between germline ends came to 14 bases. The CDR3 DNA follows: TGCAGCGTTGCCAGGGCCCTCGGGCAGCCCCAGCATTTT. It yields the protein CSVARALGQPQHF. The full variable domain, completed using reference TRBV29-1 and TRBJ1-5, is SAVISQKPSRDICQRGTSLTIQCQVDSQVTMMFWYRQQPGQSLTLIATANQGSEATYESGFVIDKFPISRPNLTFSTLTVSNMSPEDSSIYLCSVARALGQPQHFGDGTRLSIL.

The V gene is TRBV24-1, the J gene TRBJ2-3; 9 bases line up with TRBD1. Trimming removed 2 bases from V and 5 bases from J; junction bases left unmatched: 7. The CDR3 contains 16 residues. From germline, CDR1 is KGHDR and CDR2 SFDVKD. In nucleotides, the CDR3 is TGTGCCACCAGTGATTGGACAGGGGAGAGGGTAGATACGCAGTATTTT. It is translated as CATSDWTGERVDTQYF.

The chain combines TRBV19 with TRBJ1-5; D is undetermined. The CDR3 consists of 17 residues. CDR1 and CDR2 (germline): LNHDA, SQIVND (reference sequence). V was trimmed by 3 bases and J by 0 bases, leaving 15 bases between them. The CDR3 DNA reads as TGTGCCAGTAGTATTGGTGCGCCGGGGTATAGCAATCAGCCCCAGCATTTT. Translating gives CASSIGAPGYSNQPQHF.

The genes are TRBV29-1 and TRBJ2-1, with 7 positions matching TRBD2. CDR3 length equals 14 residues. Trimming removed 6 bases from V and 7 bases from J; junction bases left unmatched: 12. Germline CDR1 reads SQVTM; CDR2 reads ANQGSEA. The CDR3 loop reads CSVHGTSGGNEQFF. DNA of the CDR3: TGCAGCGTCCACGGGACCTCGGGGGGTAATGAGCAGTTCTTC.

The V call is TRBV28, the J call TRBJ1-5; 8 bases match TRBD1. V was clipped by 6 bases and J by 8 bases; unmatched bases: 9. This CDR3 is built from 14 residues. Germline V gene sequence: CDR1 MDHEN, CDR2 SYDVKM. The CDR3 protein is CASRPGQDIKPQHF. CDR3 sequence (DNA): TGTGCCAGCAGGCCGGGACAGGATATAAAGCCCCAGCATTTT.

V and J are TRBV5-4 and TRBJ2-3; the D is unclear. Germline V CDR1 and CDR2: SGHNT, YYREEE (reference sequence). The CDR3 has 16 residues. Deletions cut 4 bases from V and 0 bases from J, with 15 bases between. The DNA of the CDR3 is TGTGCCAGCAGCCCGTCTTACAGATCTAGCACAGATACGCAGTATTTT. As protein: CASSPSYRSSTDTQYF.

The rearrangement joins TRBV28 to TRBJ2-7; D is ambiguous. Deletions cut 3 bases from V and 5 bases from J, with 17 bases between. The CDR3 covers 15 residues. The germline V gene has CDR1 MDHEN and CDR2 SYDVKM. CDR3 sequence (DNA): TGTGCCAGCAGTTTCGCCGCCCAGCGAGCGAACGAGCAGTACTTC. It codes for CASSFAAQRANEQYF.

The genes are TRBV18 and TRBJ1-4; 8 bases are shared with TRBD1. The CDR3 runs 15 residues. Germline CDR1 and CDR2: KGHSH and LQKENI. After removal of 3 bases from V and 5 bases from J, the junction contained 5 bases not matched to a gene. The CDR3 is CASSPYDRGNEKLFF. The CDR3 bases are TGTGCCAGCTCACCTTACGACAGGGGAAATGAAAAACTGTTTTTT.

The genes are TRBV18 and TRBJ2-4; D is possibly TRBD1 or TRBD2 (5 bases each). Trimming stripped 3 bases from V and 11 bases from J, with 23 bases between. Germline CDR1 reads KGHSH; CDR2 reads LQKENI. CDR3 length: 16 residues. CDR3 amino acids: CASSPLGVQESTFQYF. The CDR3 DNA sequence: TGTGCCAGCTCACCTTTGGGGGTGCAAGAAAGTACTTTTCAGTACTTC.

This clone has a single count. The rearrangement uses TRBV27 and TRBJ1-2; D perhaps matches TRBD1 (5 bases). The CDR3 covers 13 residues. Germline V gene sequence: CDR1 MNHEY, CDR2 SMNVEV (reference sequence). Trimming pared 5 bases from V and 5 bases from J, leaving 12 bases between. The chain's CDR3 is CASSPTVTYGYTF. In DNA form, the CDR3 reads TGTGCCAGCAGTCCGACAGTGACTTATGGCTACACCTTC.

The V gene is TRBV20-1, the J gene TRBJ1-3, with D unclear. Germline CDR1 and CDR2: DFQATT and SNEGSKA (reference sequence). The CDR3 totals 11 residues. The DNA for the CDR3 is TGCAGCTCTACCTCTGGAAACACCATATATTTT. It encodes CSSTSGNTIYF.

The chain has TRBV7-3 and TRBJ1-2; D gene unclear. V was cut by 7 bases and J by 7 bases, with 19 bases left in between. CDR1 and CDR2 from the germline V gene are SGHTA and FQGTGA. This CDR3 region has 14 residues. The CDR3, as DNA: TGTGCCAGCAATCTTTCGGGTCCGGGCCCTGGCTACACCTTC. Translated, it gives CASNLSGPGPGYTF.

This chain links TRBV27 with TRBJ1-1; D uncertain. V was clipped by 3 bases and J by 4 bases, with 9 bases between them. This CDR3 contains 13 residues. The germline V gene has CDR1 MNHEY and CDR2 SMNVEV (reference sequence). The CDR3 here is CASSFQFATEAFF. The CDR3 region has the DNA TGTGCCAGCAGTTTCCAGTTCGCCACTGAAGCTTTCTTT.

This clone showed up just once. This chain links TRBV5-1 with TRBJ1-2; perhaps TRBD1 as D (5 bases). CDR1 SGHRS and CDR2 YFSETQ come from the germline V gene. Trimming shortened V by 0 bases and J by 11 bases, and 11 bases separated the two germline ends. CDR3 length: 12 residues. The CDR3 sequence is CASSLEDTGYTF. The CDR3 DNA sequence: TGCGCCAGCAGCTTGGAGGACACGGGTTACACCTTC. The variable domain in full, completed from reference TRBV5-1 and TRBJ1-2, reads KAGVTQTPRYLIKTRGQQVTLSCSPISGHRSVSWYQQTPGQGLQFLFEYFSETQRNKGNFPGRFSGRQFSNSRSEMNVSTLELGDSALYLCASSLEDTGYTFGSGTRLTVV.

This clone was counted only a few times. The chain couples TRBV4-2 to TRBJ1-1, with a possible D match to TRBD1 (5 bases). The CDR3 is 15 amino acids. V lost 4 bases and J lost 3, with 15 bases in between. Germline V gives CDR1 LGHNA, CDR2 YNFKEQ. The CDR3 loop reads CASSPRGKTHTEAFF. The CDR3 DNA reads TGTGCCAGCAGCCCAAGGGGTAAGACGCACACTGAAGCTTTCTTT.